Below are 2 T cell receptor beta chains sequenced from a single sample in a study of shared clonotypes between healthy human individuals. Clones were sequenced by immunoSEQ multiplex PCR, and TCRdb holds only the in-frame ones, with some missing. This sample has around 2.3 million clones, with more than 90% found just once. Sequenced input: naive CD4+ T cells sorted from blood. Subset: CD45RA+ positively selected. Receptors originate from a man younger than 30 in good health.

V gene TRBV5-1 combines with J gene TRBJ2-3; D possibly corresponds to TRBD1 (5 bases). Germline V CDR1 and CDR2: SGHRS, YFSETQ. With 5 bases removed from V and 7 bases from J, the gap between germline ends came to 17 bases. The CDR3 totals 14 residues. CDR3 in DNA: TGCGCCAGCAGTGCTGAAAAACAGGCAAATACGCAGTATTTT. It codes for CASSAEKQANTQYF.

On this clone: The same CDR3 arises from other DNA sequences in this sample as well. The rearrangement uses TRBV20-1 and TRBJ1-5; D unclear. Germline V gene lookup returns CDR1 DFQATT and CDR2 SNEGSKA (reference sequence). V dropped 3 bases and J dropped 7 bases, with 7 bases sitting between them. The length of the CDR3 is 11 residues. The CDR3 region is CSASDGQPQHF. DNA of the CDR3: TGCAGTGCTAGTGACGGGCAGCCCCAGCATTTT.